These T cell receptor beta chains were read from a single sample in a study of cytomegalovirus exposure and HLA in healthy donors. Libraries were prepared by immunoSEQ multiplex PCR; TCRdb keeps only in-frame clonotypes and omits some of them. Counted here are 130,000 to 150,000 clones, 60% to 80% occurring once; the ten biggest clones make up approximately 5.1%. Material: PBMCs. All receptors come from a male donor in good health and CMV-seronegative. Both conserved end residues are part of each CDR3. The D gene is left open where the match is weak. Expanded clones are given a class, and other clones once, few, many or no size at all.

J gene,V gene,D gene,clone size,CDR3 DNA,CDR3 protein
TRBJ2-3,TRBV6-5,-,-,TGTGCCAGCAGATTAAGCGGTATAAGCACAGATACGCAGTATTTT,CASRLSGISTDTQYF
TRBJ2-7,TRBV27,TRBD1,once,TGTGCCACCAGCCGAGAACAGGGGGCCTACGAGCAGTACTTC,CATSREQGAYEQYF
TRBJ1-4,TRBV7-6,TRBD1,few,TGTGCCAGCAGCTTCGGGACAGGGACCCCTGAAAAACTGTTTTTT,CASSFGTGTPEKLFF
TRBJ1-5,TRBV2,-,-,TGTGCCAGCAGTAGAGGGTACAATCAGCCCCAGCATTTT,CASSRGYNQPQHF
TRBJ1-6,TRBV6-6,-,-,TGTGCCAGTAGCCGAAAGGGGGATTCACCCCTCCACTTT,CASSRKGDSPLHF
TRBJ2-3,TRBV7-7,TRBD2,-,TGTGCTAGCAGCTTGGACGGGGGGGCCGGTACGCAGTATTTT,CASSLDGGAGTQYF
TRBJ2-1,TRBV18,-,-,TGTGCCAGCTCACCACAGCAGGGCCCAACCTACAATGAGCAGTTCTTC,CASSPQQGPTYNEQFF
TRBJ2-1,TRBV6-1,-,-,TGTGCCAGCAGTGTCATCAATGAGCAGTTCTTC,CASSVINEQFF
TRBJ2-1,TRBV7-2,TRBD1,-,TGTGCCAGCAGCTCCCGCCAGGGGGCGCGCAATGAGCAGTTCTTC,CASSSRQGARNEQFF
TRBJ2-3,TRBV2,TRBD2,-,TGTGCCAGCAGTGTGGCTAGCGGGGGGCGTAGCCCAGATACGCAGTATTTT,CASSVASGGRSPDTQYF
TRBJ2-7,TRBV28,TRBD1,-,TGTGCCAGCAGTCCACCCAGGGGGCTGATCTCCTACGAGCAGTACTTC,CASSPPRGLISYEQYF
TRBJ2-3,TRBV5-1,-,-,TGCGCCAGCAGCTGTCCCCGTTGGACAGTGGTTTGTGATACGCAGTATTTT,CASSCPRWTVVCDTQYF
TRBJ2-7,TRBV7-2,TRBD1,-,TGTGCCAGCAGCTACGACCGGGACAGATCCTACGAGCAGTACTTC,CASSYDRDRSYEQYF
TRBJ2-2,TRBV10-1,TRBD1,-,TGCGCCACCGGACAGGGTTCGACCACCGGGGAGCTGTTTTTT,CATGQGSTTGELFF
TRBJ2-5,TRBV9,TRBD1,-,TGTGCCAGCAGCGAGACAGGGGTCTGGGGAGAGACCCAGTACTTC,CASSETGVWGETQYF
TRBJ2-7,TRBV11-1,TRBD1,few,TGTGCCAGCAGCTCCGACAGGGTGGGCGGCTACGAGCAGTACTTC,CASSSDRVGGYEQYF
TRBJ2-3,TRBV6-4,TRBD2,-,TGTGCCAGCAGTGTCGAGGCGGGGGGCACAGATACGCAGTATTTT,CASSVEAGGTDTQYF
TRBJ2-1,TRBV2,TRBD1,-,TGTGCCAGCAGTCCGGACAGGGGGCCGATAAATGAGCAGTTCTTC,CASSPDRGPINEQFF
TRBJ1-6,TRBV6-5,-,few,TGTGCCAGCAGTTACAGCCCTGGGGGGTCACCCCTCCACTTT,CASSYSPGGSPLHF
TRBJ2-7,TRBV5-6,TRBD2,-,TGTGCCAGCAGCTTGGAGCTAGCGGGTGTCTACGAGCAGTACTTC,CASSLELAGVYEQYF
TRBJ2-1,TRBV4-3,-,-,TGCGCCAGCAGCCAAGGGTCCGCCCCTGGAGGGAACAATGAGCAGTTCTTC,CASSQGSAPGGNNEQFF
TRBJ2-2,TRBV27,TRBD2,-,TGTGCCAGCAGTTCGGGACTAGCGGGGACCGGGGAGCTGTTTTTT,CASSSGLAGTGELFF